This entry lists 5 T cell receptor beta chains sequenced from one sample in a study of Ad26.COV2.S vaccination and SARS-CoV-2 variants. The treatment was: some 19 received Ad26.COV2.S at low or high dose, single or two shots; 5 received placebo; per-sample allocation not given. Sampling was performed 63 days after the first vaccine or placebo injection. Profiling relied on immunoSEQ multiplex PCR, and the TCRdb table lists in-frame clones only, not all of them. The sample shows 320,000 or so clones, around 90% of them seen only once. The starting material was peripheral blood, obtained in a trial of Ad26.COV2.S vaccine versus placebo. Source of these receptors: a person between 18 and 60 years old who received the Ad26.COV2.S COVID-19 vaccine or a placebo.

There are a few counts of this clone. The rearrangement joins TRBV27 to TRBJ2-7; weak D call: TRBD1 (7 bases). The V and J ends lost 7 bases and 4 bases respectively, with 17 bases between them. CDR1 is MNHEY and CDR2 is SMNVEV in the germline V gene (reference sequence). The CDR3 consists of 14 residues. The CDR3 loop is CASTPGRGAYEQYF. The CDR3 nucleotides read TGTGCCAGCACCCCTGGCAGGGGGGCTTACGAGCAGTACTTC.

This chain connects TRBV4-3 to TRBJ1-5, with TRBD1 matching 9 bases. Germline V gives CDR1 LGHNA, CDR2 YSLEER. V shed 8 bases and J 6 bases; nucleotides not matched to a gene: 8. The length of the CDR3 is 14 residues. The CDR3 DNA reads TGCGCCAGCGCCTCGGGACAGGGTAGTCAGCCCCAGCATTTT. As protein: CASASGQGSQPQHF.

This clone was recorded a few times. This rearrangement joins TRBV14 to TRBJ1-6; D unclear. The V end was cut by 3 bases, the J end by 5 bases, with 14 bases between. The germline CDR1 and CDR2 sequences are SGHDN and FVKESK. This CDR3 has 16 amino acids. The CDR3 protein is CASSQFTWSDNSPLHF. The CDR3 DNA reads as TGTGCCAGCAGCCAGTTTACCTGGAGTGATAATTCACCCCTCCACTTT.

This chain connects TRBV29-1 to TRBJ1-1; D might be TRBD1 (5 bases). The CDR3 covers 12 residues. Looked up from germline, CDR1 is SQVTM and CDR2 is ANQGSEA. With 5 bases removed from V and 8 bases from J, the gap between germline ends came to 15 bases. CDR3 amino acids: CSVRGEGAEAFF. CDR3 nucleotides: TGCAGCGTTCGAGGGGAAGGCGCAGAAGCTTTCTTT.

The chain employs TRBV7-2 and TRBJ2-2, with D possibly TRBD1 on 6 matching bases. The CDR3 runs to 16 residues. Between the trimmed V and J ends, which lost 4 bases and 0 bases, there was a span of 12 bases. Per the germline V gene, CDR1 is SGHTA and CDR2 is FQGNSA. DNA for the CDR3: TGTGCCAGCAGCTCGAGACAGGTAGCGAACACCGGGGAGCTGTTTTTT. Protein sequence: CASSSRQVANTGELFF.